This T cell receptor (beta chain) was captured in a study of blood T cell repertoires in COVID-19. Study context: The United States, Italy and Spain were the sources of the acute and convalescent COVID-19 samples. T cells, B-cell-depleted T cells, or PBMCs provided the cDNA or gDNA that served as material.

CDR1 is LGHDT and CDR2 is YNNKEL in the germline V gene (reference sequence). The CDR3 length is 15 residues. V gave up 4 bases and J gave up 0 bases; unmatched junction bases: 4. In the original processing: Amplified reference gene primers provided the basis for estimating nucleated cell counts. Sequenced by immunoSEQ multiplex PCR; TCRdb stores in-frame clones only, minus some. V, J and clone size reflect that table, while D and trimming were determined from the DNA. The sample holds approximately 250,000 clones, approximately 86% seen once. The chain joins TRBV3-1 (or the pseudogene TRBV3-2) to TRBJ1-2, with 8 nucleotides matching TRBD1. Sequenced: peripheral blood. This TCR came from a man under 40 with active or convalescent COVID-19. The CDR3 here is CASSRTQGANYGYTF. In DNA, the CDR3 is TGTGCCAGCAGCCGCACACAGGGGGCTAACTATGGCTACACCTTC.